The 3 T cell receptor beta chains below were found in one sample sequenced in a study of T cell repertoires in cytomegalovirus infection (dated by TCRdb to the late 2010s). For these receptors, no antigen is known. What this sample's treatment or condition label stands for: in vitro stimulation with specific CMV peptide epitopes to enrich CMV-specific T cells. Instrument on record: Illumina HiSeq 1500. TCRdb passed the public sequencing reads through fastp at Q25 and MiXCR, retaining productive beta sequences. Each entry merges the rows of one CDR3 protein and shows their most common DNA and genes. For this sample the table gives roughly 90,000 distinct CDR3 sequences, of which 20% to 30% were detected only once. In total, the top ten clones hold roughly 45% of the sample. Source: CD8+ T cells from cultured PBMCs, taken from culture after CMV antigen stimulation. These receptor sequences come from a human donor in good health (CMV status not recorded). Some clones in this sample may be carry-over from other donors' samples.

The chain couples TRBV14 to TRBJ2-7, with 8 positions matching TRBD1. V lost 1 base, J lost 3 bases, and 5 bases stayed unmatched. Germline assignment: CDR1 SGHDN and CDR2 FVKESK. This CDR3 spans 15 amino acids. The CDR3 DNA reads as TGTGCCAGCAGCCAAGCCCCGGGACAGGTCTACGAGCAGTACTTC. Translating it yields CASSQAPGQVYEQYF.

The sample holds many counts of this clonotype. The CDR3 loop reads CATRDKSTIWGQPQHF. The CDR3, as DNA: TGTGCCACCAGGGACAAGTCAACCATTTGGGGTCAGCCCCAGCATTTT. The chain has TRBV6-1 and TRBJ1-5, with D maybe TRBD1 (6 bases). CDR1 and CDR2 from the germline V gene are MNHNS and SASEGT. The length of the CDR3 is 16 residues. Trimming pared 10 bases from V and 6 bases from J, leaving 25 bases between.

In this sample, this clonotype turned up a few times. This sequence joins TRBV6-6 and TRBJ1-1, with a possible D match to TRBD1 (5 bases). The germline V gene has CDR1 MNHNY and CDR2 SVGAGI (reference sequence). The V end lost 5 bases, the J end lost 3 bases, and 19 bases lay between the germline ends. The CDR3 totals 16 residues. CDR3: CASSDVGVVGYTEAFF. The CDR3, as DNA: TGTGCCAGCAGTGACGTGGGGGTTGTAGGGTACACTGAAGCTTTCTTT.